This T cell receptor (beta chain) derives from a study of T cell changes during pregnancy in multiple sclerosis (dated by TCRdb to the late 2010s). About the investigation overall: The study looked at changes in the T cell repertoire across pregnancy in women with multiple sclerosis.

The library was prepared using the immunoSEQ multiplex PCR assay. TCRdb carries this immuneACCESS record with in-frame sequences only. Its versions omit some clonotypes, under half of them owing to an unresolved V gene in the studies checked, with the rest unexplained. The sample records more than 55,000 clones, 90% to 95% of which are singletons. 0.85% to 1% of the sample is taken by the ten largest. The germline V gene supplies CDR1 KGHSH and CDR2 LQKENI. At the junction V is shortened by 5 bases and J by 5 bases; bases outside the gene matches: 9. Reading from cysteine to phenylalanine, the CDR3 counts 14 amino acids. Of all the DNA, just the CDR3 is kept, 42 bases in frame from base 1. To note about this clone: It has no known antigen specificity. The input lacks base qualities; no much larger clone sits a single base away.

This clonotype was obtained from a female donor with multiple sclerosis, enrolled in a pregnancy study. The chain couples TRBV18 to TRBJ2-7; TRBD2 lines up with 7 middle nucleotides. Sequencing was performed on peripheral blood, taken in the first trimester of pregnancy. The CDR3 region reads CASSVAGVWNEQYF. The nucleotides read TGTGCCAGCTCAGTCGCGGGGGTCTGGAACGAGCAGTACTTC.